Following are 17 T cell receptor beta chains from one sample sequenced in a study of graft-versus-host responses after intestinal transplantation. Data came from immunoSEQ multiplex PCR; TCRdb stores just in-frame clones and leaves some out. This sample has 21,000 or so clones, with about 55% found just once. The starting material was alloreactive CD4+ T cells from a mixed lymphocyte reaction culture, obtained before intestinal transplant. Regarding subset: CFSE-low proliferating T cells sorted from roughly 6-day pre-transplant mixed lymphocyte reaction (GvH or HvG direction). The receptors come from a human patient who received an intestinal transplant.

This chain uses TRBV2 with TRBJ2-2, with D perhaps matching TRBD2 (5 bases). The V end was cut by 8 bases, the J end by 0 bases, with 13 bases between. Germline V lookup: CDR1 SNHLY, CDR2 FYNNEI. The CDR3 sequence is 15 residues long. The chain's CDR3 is CASGRTETNTGELFF. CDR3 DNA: TGTGCCAGCGGGAGAACAGAGACGAACACCGGGGAGCTGTTTTTT.

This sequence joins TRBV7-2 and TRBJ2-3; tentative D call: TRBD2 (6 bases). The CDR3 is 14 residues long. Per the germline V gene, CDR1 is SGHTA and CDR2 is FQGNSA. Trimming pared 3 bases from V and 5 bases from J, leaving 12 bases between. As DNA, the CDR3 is TGTGCCAGCAGCTTCATTGCCGGGGGAGATACGCAGTATTTT. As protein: CASSFIAGGDTQYF.

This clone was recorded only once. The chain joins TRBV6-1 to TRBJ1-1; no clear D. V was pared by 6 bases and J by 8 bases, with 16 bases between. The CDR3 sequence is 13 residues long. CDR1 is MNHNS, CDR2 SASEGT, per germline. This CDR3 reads CASSLIDALEAFF. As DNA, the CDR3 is TGTGCCAGCAGCCTAATCGATGCCTTGGAAGCTTTCTTT.

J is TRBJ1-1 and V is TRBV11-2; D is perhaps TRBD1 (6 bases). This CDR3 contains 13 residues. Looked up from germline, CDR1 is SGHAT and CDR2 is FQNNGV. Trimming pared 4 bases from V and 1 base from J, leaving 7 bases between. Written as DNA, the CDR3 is TGTGCCAGCAGCTCGGACAGGAACACTGAAGCTTTCTTT. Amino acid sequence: CASSSDRNTEAFF.

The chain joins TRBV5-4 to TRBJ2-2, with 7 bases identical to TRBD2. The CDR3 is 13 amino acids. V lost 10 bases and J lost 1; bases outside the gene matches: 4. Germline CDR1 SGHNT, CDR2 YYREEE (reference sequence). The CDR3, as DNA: TGTGCCGTGACTAGCAGGAACACCGGGGAGCTGTTTTTT. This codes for CAVTSRNTGELFF. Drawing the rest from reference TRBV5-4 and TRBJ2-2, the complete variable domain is ETGVTQSPTHLIKTRGQQVTLRCSSQSGHNTVSWYQQALGQGPQFIFQYYREEENGRGNFPPRFSGLQFPNYSSELNVNALELDDSALYLCAVTSRNTGELFFGEGSRLTVL.

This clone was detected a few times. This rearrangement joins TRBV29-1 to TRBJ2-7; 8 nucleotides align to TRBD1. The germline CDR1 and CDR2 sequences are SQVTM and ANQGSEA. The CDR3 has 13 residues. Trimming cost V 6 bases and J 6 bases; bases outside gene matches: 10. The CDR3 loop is CSVHTGGKVEQYF. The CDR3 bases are TGCAGCGTCCATACAGGGGGAAAAGTCGAGCAGTACTTC.

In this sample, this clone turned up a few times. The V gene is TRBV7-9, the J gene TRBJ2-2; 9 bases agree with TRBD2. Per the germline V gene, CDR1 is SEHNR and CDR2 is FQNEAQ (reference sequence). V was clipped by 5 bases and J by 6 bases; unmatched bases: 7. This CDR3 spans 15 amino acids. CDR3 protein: CASSLGTSYSGELFF. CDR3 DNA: TGTGCCAGCAGCCTCGGGACTAGCTATTCCGGGGAGCTGTTTTTT.

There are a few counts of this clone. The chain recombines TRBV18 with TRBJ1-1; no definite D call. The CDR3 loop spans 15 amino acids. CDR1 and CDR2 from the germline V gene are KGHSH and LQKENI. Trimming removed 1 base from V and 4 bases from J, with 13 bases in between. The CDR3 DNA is TGTGCCAGCTCACCACATGAGGGTTGGGGCACTGAAGCTTTCTTT. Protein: CASSPHEGWGTEAFF.

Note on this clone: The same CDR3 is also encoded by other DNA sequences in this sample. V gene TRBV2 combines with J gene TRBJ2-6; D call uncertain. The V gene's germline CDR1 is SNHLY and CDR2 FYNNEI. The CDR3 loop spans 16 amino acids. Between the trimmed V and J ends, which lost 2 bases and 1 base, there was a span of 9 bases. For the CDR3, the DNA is TGTGCCAGCAGTGAACGCACGGGTTCTGGGGCCAACGTCCTGACTTTC. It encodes CASSERTGSGANVLTF.

CDR3 region: CASSLGGSGYGYTF. CDR3 DNA: TGTGCCAGCAGTTTAGGAGGGAGCGGCTATGGCTACACCTTC. V is TRBV27 and J is TRBJ1-2; D not resolved. Trimming left V 2 bases short and J 4 bases short, with 11 bases between. The CDR3 covers 14 residues. Germline V gives CDR1 MNHEY, CDR2 SMNVEV (reference sequence).

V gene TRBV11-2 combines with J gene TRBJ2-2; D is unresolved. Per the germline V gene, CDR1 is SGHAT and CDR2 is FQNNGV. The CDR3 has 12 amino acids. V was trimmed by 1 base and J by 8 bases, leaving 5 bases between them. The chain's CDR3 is CASSLATGELFF. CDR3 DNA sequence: TGTGCCAGCAGCTTAGCCACTGGGGAGCTGTTTTTT.

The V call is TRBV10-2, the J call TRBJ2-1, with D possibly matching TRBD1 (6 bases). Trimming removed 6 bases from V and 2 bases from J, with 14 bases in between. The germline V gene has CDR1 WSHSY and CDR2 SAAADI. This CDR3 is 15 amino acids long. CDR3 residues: CASRRGDRTYNEQFF. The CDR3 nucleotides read TGCGCCAGCAGGAGGGGAGACAGGACCTACAATGAGCAGTTCTTC.

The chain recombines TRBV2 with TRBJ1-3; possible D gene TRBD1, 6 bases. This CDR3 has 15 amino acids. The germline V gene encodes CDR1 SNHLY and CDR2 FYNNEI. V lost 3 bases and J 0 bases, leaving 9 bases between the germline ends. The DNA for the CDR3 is TGTGCCAGCAGTGAGGGGGCCTACTCTGGAAACACCATATATTTT. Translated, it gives CASSEGAYSGNTIYF.

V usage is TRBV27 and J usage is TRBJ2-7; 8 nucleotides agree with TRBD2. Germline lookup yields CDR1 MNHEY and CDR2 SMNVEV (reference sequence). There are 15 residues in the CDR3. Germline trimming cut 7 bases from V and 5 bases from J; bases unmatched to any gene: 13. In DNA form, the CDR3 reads TGTGCCAGCACCTTTAGCGGGACTGGCATTAACGAGCAGTACTTC. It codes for CASTFSGTGINEQYF.

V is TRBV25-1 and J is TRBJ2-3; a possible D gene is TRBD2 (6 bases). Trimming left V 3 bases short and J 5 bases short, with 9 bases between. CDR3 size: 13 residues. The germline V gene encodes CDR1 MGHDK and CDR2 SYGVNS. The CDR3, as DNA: TGTGCCAGCAGTGAGCAGGGAGGAGATACGCAGTATTTT. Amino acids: CASSEQGGDTQYF.

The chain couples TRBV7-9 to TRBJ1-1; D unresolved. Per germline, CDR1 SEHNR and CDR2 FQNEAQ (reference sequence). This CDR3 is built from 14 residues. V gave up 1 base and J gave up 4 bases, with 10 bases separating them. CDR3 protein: CASSLVGSLTEAFF. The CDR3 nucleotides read TGTGCCAGCAGCTTAGTTGGCAGTCTCACTGAAGCTTTCTTT.

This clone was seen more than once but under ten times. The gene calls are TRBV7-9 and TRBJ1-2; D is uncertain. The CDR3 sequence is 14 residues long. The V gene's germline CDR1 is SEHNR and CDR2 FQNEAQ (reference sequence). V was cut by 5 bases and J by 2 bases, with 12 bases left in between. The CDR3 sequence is CASSPTPQNYGYTF. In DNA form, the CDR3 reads TGTGCCAGCAGCCCAACCCCACAGAACTATGGCTACACCTTC.